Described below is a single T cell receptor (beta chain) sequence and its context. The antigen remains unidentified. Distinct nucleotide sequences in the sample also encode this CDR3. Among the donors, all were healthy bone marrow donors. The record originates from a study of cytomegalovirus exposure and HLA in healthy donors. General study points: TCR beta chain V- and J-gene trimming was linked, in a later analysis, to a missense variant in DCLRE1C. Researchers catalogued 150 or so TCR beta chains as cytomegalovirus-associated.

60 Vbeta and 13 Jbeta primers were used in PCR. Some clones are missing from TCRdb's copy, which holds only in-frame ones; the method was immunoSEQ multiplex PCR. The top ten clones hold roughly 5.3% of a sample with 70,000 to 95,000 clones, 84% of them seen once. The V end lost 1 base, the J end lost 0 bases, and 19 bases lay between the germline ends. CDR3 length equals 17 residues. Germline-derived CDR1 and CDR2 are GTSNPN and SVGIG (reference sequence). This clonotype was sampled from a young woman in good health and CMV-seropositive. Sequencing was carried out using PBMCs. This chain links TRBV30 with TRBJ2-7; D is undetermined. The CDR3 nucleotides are TGTGCCTGGAGTGCCCTTACCCCCATAGACATCTCCTACGAGCAGTACTTC. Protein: CAWSALTPIDISYEQYF.